Listed here are 2 T cell receptor beta chains from one sample, sequenced in a study of Tregs in tolerant kidney transplant recipients. TCRdb's table, derived via immunoSEQ multiplex PCR, lists solely in-frame clones and lacks some. The sample has tens of thousands of clones; 98% are singletons. The sample in question was Tregs from blood, obtained before the transplant. These receptors all come from a human donor who received a combined kidney and bone marrow transplant.

J is TRBJ2-7 and V is TRBV4-1; maybe TRBD2 (6 bases). V was trimmed by 4 bases and J by 3 bases, leaving 19 bases between them. The CDR3 is made up of 16 amino acids. From germline, CDR1 is MGHRA and CDR2 YSYEKL. CDR3 sequence reads: CASSRFWGDPLYEQYF. CDR3 DNA sequence: TGCGCCAGCAGCCGCTTCTGGGGGGACCCTCTCTACGAGCAGTACTTC.

The chain carries TRBV5-1 and TRBJ2-5; TRBD1 agrees at 9 bases. CDR1 and CDR2 from the germline V gene are SGHRS and YFSETQ. This CDR3 contains 16 residues. With 0 bases clipped from V and 7 bases from J, the junction kept 10 bases outside the gene matches. The CDR3 protein is CASSLGGTGPTPTQYF. The DNA for the CDR3 is TGCGCCAGCAGCTTGGGTGGGACAGGGCCTACTCCGACCCAGTACTTC.